The rows below give T cell receptor beta chains drawn from one sample of a study of cytomegalovirus exposure and HLA in healthy donors. Method: immunoSEQ multiplex PCR; TCRdb's copy keeps in-frame clones and lacks some. The sample has approximately 190,000 clones; 65% to 90% are singletons. The sequencing sample was made of PBMCs. These TCRs come from a man aged 35-49 years in good health and CMV-seropositive. The CDR3 runs from the conserved cysteine through the conserved F or W. D genes are given only for firm matches. Some rows mark clone size as missing; the rest say once, few, many or name a class of expanded clone.

V	D	J	size	CDR3	DNA
TRBV7-9	TRBD1	TRBJ1-1	.	CASSLRDRENTEAFF	TGTGCCAGCAGCCTAAGGGACAGGGAGAACACTGAAGCTTTCTTT
TRBV19	TRBD1	TRBJ1-1	few	CASSSRSGGWTEAFF	TGTGCCAGTAGTTCACGATCAGGGGGCTGGACTGAAGCTTTCTTT
TRBV19	TRBD1	TRBJ2-7	.	CASSIKEGASSYEQYF	TGTGCCAGTAGTATTAAAGAGGGGGCCAGCTCCTACGAGCAGTACTTC
TRBV27	.	TRBJ2-7	.	CASSFLGLRGEGGSYEQYF	TGTGCCAGCAGTTTTTTGGGGCTTCGGGGGGAGGGGGGCTCCTACGAGCAGTACTTC
TRBV19	TRBD1	TRBJ2-5	.	CASSIEGDREGRGTQYF	TGTGCCAGTAGTATAGAGGGGGACAGGGAAGGTCGGGGGACCCAGTACTTC
TRBV10-3	TRBD1	TRBJ2-7	.	CAISEGGTGAYEQYF	TGTGCCATCAGTGAAGGTGGGACAGGGGCCTACGAGCAGTACTTC
TRBV27	TRBD1	TRBJ2-5	.	CASSLSGRTGGTKTQYF	TGTGCCAGCAGTTTATCCGGGAGGACAGGGGGCACGAAGACCCAGTACTTC
TRBV6-5	.	TRBJ2-7	.	CASSYSNGIEQYF	TGTGCCAGCAGTTACTCGAACGGGATCGAGCAGTACTTC
TRBV4-1	TRBD2	TRBJ2-7	.	CASSQEGGTYEQYF	TGCGCCAGCAGCCAAGAGGGGGGGACCTACGAGCAGTACTTC
TRBV7-9	.	TRBJ1-2	.	CASSLASHYGYTF	TGTGCCAGCAGCTTAGCCAGTCACTATGGCTACACCTTC
TRBV11-3	.	TRBJ2-5	.	CASQARYQETQYF	TGTGCCAGCCAAGCCCGGTACCAAGAGACCCAGTACTTC
TRBV5-8	.	TRBJ1-5	.	CASSLVTDTQPQHF	TGTGCCAGCAGCTTGGTGACAGACACTCAGCCCCAGCATTTT
TRBV4-1	.	TRBJ2-7	few	CASSQGDRLGYEQYF	TGCGCCAGCAGCCAAGGAGACCGTCTCGGGTACGAGCAGTACTTC
TRBV4-2	TRBD2	TRBJ2-1	few	CASSQDPGAGGSSYNEQFF	TGTGCCAGCAGCCAAGATCCAGGAGCGGGGGGCTCATCCTACAATGAGCAGTTCTTC
TRBV6-1	.	TRBJ2-2	.	CASSDTGSAGELFF	TGTGCCAGCAGTGATACGGGGAGTGCCGGGGAGCTGTTTTTT
TRBV30	TRBD1	TRBJ1-1	.	CAWGDRGSEAFF	TGTGCCTGGGGGGACAGGGGATCAGAAGCTTTCTTT
TRBV19	TRBD2	TRBJ2-3	.	CASMRIAGGADTQYF	TGTGCCAGTATGAGAATAGCGGGGGGTGCAGATACGCAGTATTTT